The clone carrying this TCR beta chain was counted a single time. The antigen remains unidentified. The data stem from a study of cytomegalovirus exposure and HLA in healthy donors. Overall study results and limits: In vitro testing confirmed a few CMV-associated chains as specific for CMV antigens.

Germline CDR1 reads GTSNPN; CDR2 reads SVGIG (reference sequence). The ends were cut back, 2 bases at V and 4 bases at J, with 8 bases in the middle. This CDR3 region has 12 residues. The primer mix had 60 Vbeta and 13 Jbeta primers. The method was immunoSEQ multiplex PCR; TCRdb's version includes in-frame clones alone and lacks a portion of them. The sample holds fewer than 140,000 clones, roughly four fifths seen once. This sequence joins TRBV30 and TRBJ1-2; no reliable D call. Sequenced sample: PBMCs. The sequence came from a male donor in good health and CMV-seropositive. The CDR3 reads CAWSLGGYGYTF. The CDR3 region has the DNA TGTGCCTGGAGTTTGGGAGGCTATGGCTACACCTTC.